One and the same sample provided the 10 T cell receptor beta chains below, sequenced in a study of T cells after yellow fever vaccination (dated by TCRdb to between 2018 and 2021). This specimen's treatment or condition label, per the study, means: live attenuated yellow fever vaccine strain. Library construction relied on 5' RACE. The instrument given in TCRdb is Illumina NovaSeq 6000. TCRdb ran its own pipeline on the public reads, namely fastp trimming at Q25 and MiXCR clone calling, and kept in-frame beta chains. Each CDR3 protein appears once, grouped with its most common genes and DNA. Here the sample has 300,000 to 350,000 distinct CDR3 sequences; around 3.9% occur a single time. The ten largest clones take up 20% to 25% of the sample. Sequenced here: PBMCs, sampled 5 days after the yellow fever booster vaccination. The receptors derive from a man younger than 30 who received the YFV17D yellow fever vaccine.

This clonotype was found a few times. The chain links TRBV19 to TRBJ2-1, with D perhaps being TRBD1 or TRBD2 (5 bases each). The CDR3 extends over 17 amino acids. Germline values: CDR1 LNHDA, CDR2 SQIVND (reference sequence). V shed 1 base and J shed 0 bases, with 13 bases lying between them. The DNA for the CDR3 is TGTGCCAGTAGTATAGGGGACGGCCGAATCTCCTACAATGAGCAGTTCTTC. Its translation is CASSIGDGRISYNEQFF.

On this clonotype itself: Since a much larger clone is just one base distant, this may be a read error. The V call is TRBV24-1, the J call TRBJ1-6; D is perhaps TRBD1 (5 bases). This CDR3 comprises 13 residues. CDR1 and CDR2 from the germline V gene are KGHDR and SFDVKD. Here the CDR3 DNA reads TGTGCCCTCAGAGGGGATTATTGTTCACACCTCCACTTT. It specifies CALRGDYCSHLHF.

This chain uses TRBV5-1 with TRBJ1-2; 12 bases map to TRBD1. V shed 1 base and J 7 bases; nucleotides not matched to a gene: 11. CDR1 SGHRS and CDR2 YFSETQ come from the germline V gene. The CDR3 spans 17 residues. The CDR3: CASSLNPGTGGEGGYTF. The DNA of the CDR3 is TGCGCCAGCAGCTTGAACCCCGGGACAGGGGGCGAGGGTGGCTACACCTTC.

V and J are TRBV10-3 and TRBJ2-5; 7 bases map to TRBD2. V was pared by 11 bases and J by 6 bases, with 9 bases of the junction left unmatched. The length of the CDR3 is 12 residues. Germline V CDR1 and CDR2: ENHRY, SYGVKD. CDR3 nucleotides: TGTGCCTCCCGCGGGGGAAGAAAGACCCAGTACTTC. Its translation is CASRGGRKTQYF.

This clonotype has a handful of counts. The chain carries TRBV6-6 and TRBJ2-1; tentatively, D is TRBD2 (6 bases). The CDR3 runs 14 residues. V lost 2 bases, J lost 2 bases, and 7 bases lay in between. The germline CDR1 and CDR2 sequences are MNHNY and SVGAGI (reference sequence). CDR3 loop: CASSYRGTYNEQFF. CDR3 nucleotides: TGTGCCAGCAGTTACCGGGGGACCTACAATGAGCAGTTCTTC.

This clonotype showed up just a few times. The V and J genes are TRBV10-3 and TRBJ2-3; 10 bases align to TRBD2. The germline V gene has CDR1 ENHRY and CDR2 SYGVKD. The ends lost 4 bases at V and 2 bases at J; junction bases unmatched: 3. The CDR3 sequence is 15 residues long. CDR3 loop: CAISGLAGLTDTQYF. The DNA of the CDR3 is TGTGCCATCAGTGGACTAGCGGGCCTCACAGATACGCAGTATTTT.

This clonotype was found a few times. The chain recombines TRBV2 with TRBJ2-7; unclear D gene. CDR3 length equals 16 residues. The germline gives CDR1 SNHLY, CDR2 FYNNEI. The ends were cut back, 0 bases at V and 2 bases at J, with 14 bases in the middle. Here the CDR3 reads CASSEAAPGWTYEQYF. The CDR3 DNA is TGTGCCAGCAGTGAAGCGGCCCCCGGGTGGACCTACGAGCAGTACTTC.

Ten or more counts support this clonotype. The chain employs TRBV7-9 and TRBJ1-2; 11 nucleotides line up with TRBD1. CDR3 size: 15 residues. V gave up 6 bases and J gave up 4 bases; unmatched junction bases: 7. Germline V gene lookup returns CDR1 SEHNR and CDR2 FQNEAQ (reference sequence). The CDR3 sequence is CASSWDRGSAYGYTF. As DNA, the CDR3 is TGTGCCAGCAGTTGGGACAGGGGGTCTGCCTATGGCTACACCTTC.

This clonotype was counted ten times or more. The chain has TRBV9 and TRBJ2-6; the D is unclear. The CDR3 runs 15 residues. The V gene lost 0 bases and the J gene lost 3 bases, with 7 bases spanning the gap. The V gene's germline CDR1 is SGDLS and CDR2 YYNGEE. The CDR3 spells CASSVGIVGANVLTF. The CDR3 DNA sequence: TGTGCCAGCAGCGTAGGCATTGTTGGGGCCAACGTCCTGACTTTC. Looking up the rest from reference TRBV9 and TRBJ2-6 gives the full variable domain: DSGVTQTPKHLITATGQRVTLRCSPRSGDLSVYWYQQSLDQGLQFLIQYYNGEERAKGNILERFSAQQFPDLHSELNLSSLELGDSALYFCASSVGIVGANVLTFGAGSRLTVL.

This clonotype has a handful of counts. The chain has TRBV7-9 and TRBJ1-2; D gene unclear. There are 16 residues in the CDR3. From germline, CDR1 is SEHNR and CDR2 FQNEAQ (reference sequence). Trimming took 2 bases from V and 2 from J, leaving 15 bases between them. In DNA form, the CDR3 reads TGTGCCAGCAGCTTAATTGCGGGCCAGCCAAACTATGGCTACACCTTC. Translating it yields CASSLIAGQPNYGYTF.